Listed below are T cell receptor beta chains from one sample, sequenced in a study of OX40 agonist ivuxolimab in advanced cancers. Clones were sequenced by immunoSEQ multiplex PCR, and TCRdb holds only the in-frame ones, with some missing. The sample shows about 49,000 clones, roughly 83% of them seen only once. Material: CD4+ or CD8+ T cells sorted from blood, obtained in a trial of the OX40 agonist ivuxolimab. The receptors come from an adult with an advanced solid tumor such as melanoma, head and neck, liver or kidney cancer. CDR3s include the opening cysteine and the closing phenylalanine or tryptophan. A D gene is named only where the DNA matches it firmly. Clone size is given for some rows only: seen once, a few or many times, or a class if the clone is expanded.

13	TRBV28	.	.	TRBJ2-3	CASSGQGKDTQYF	TGTGCCAGCAGTGGCCAGGGTAAAGATACGCAGTATTTT
14	TRBV6-1	.	.	TRBJ1-6	CATGTGSSNSPLHF	TGTGCCACCGGAACAGGGTCTTCCAATTCACCCCTCCACTTT
13	TRBV6-6	.	.	TRBJ1-2	CASSYGGNYGYTF	TGTGCCAGCAGTTACGGGGGGAACTATGGCTACACCTTC
16	TRBV5-1	.	.	TRBJ1-1	CASSWGAGAMNTEAFF	TGCGCCAGCAGCTGGGGGGCAGGGGCCATGAACACTGAAGCTTTCTTT
16	TRBV5-7	few	.	TRBJ2-3	CASSPVDSGRPDTQYF	TGTGCCAGCAGCCCGGTGGATAGCGGACGTCCAGATACGCAGTATTTT
14	TRBV19	.	.	TRBJ2-3	CASSLSGRTDTQYF	TGTGCCAGTAGCCTTAGCGGCCGCACAGATACGCAGTATTTT
15	TRBV2	.	.	TRBJ2-7	CASSPPGSPPYEQYF	TGTGCCAGCAGCCCGCCGGGCAGCCCCCCCTACGAGCAGTACTTC
14	TRBV25-1	few	.	TRBJ1-1	CASSDLGHNTEAFF	TGTGCCAGCAGTGATCTAGGGCACAACACTGAAGCTTTCTTT
13	TRBV7-6	.	.	TRBJ1-6	CASSLDLNSPLHF	TGTGCCAGCAGCTTAGACTTAAATTCACCCCTCCACTTT
16	TRBV5-6	.	.	TRBJ2-6	CASTNRRVSGANVLTF	TGTGCCAGCACAAACCGGAGGGTGTCTGGGGCCAACGTCCTGACTTTC
14	TRBV7-9	.	.	TRBJ2-1	CASRAGSSYNEQFF	TGTGCCAGCAGAGCCGGGAGCTCCTACAATGAGCAGTTCTTC
15	TRBV7-3	.	TRBD1	TRBJ2-3	CASSRQGLATDTQYF	TGTGCCAGCAGCCGACAGGGCCTGGCCACAGATACGCAGTATTTT
15	TRBV29-1	.	.	TRBJ1-4	CSVAVFQGFGEKLFF	TGCAGCGTTGCGGTTTTTCAGGGTTTCGGTGAAAAACTGTTTTTT
19	TRBV11-2	.	TRBD2	TRBJ2-1	CASSLGLAGIPPRYNEQFF	TGTGCCAGCAGCTTGGGACTAGCGGGAATCCCCCCTAGGTACAATGAGCAGTTCTTC
15	TRBV19	.	TRBD2	TRBJ2-1	CASSPLSGRGNEQFF	TGTGCCAGTAGCCCTCTTAGCGGGAGGGGCAATGAGCAGTTCTTC
16	TRBV7-8	.	.	TRBJ1-3	CASSLSIQTSGNTIYF	TGTGCCAGCAGCTTATCTATCCAGACCTCTGGAAACACCATATATTTT
12	TRBV14	.	.	TRBJ2-1	CASNSPFGEQFF	TGTGCCAGCAACTCCCCCTTTGGGGAGCAGTTCTTC
11	TRBV20-1	.	.	TRBJ1-2	CSARPGAGYTF	TGCAGTGCTAGACCAGGAGCCGGCTACACCTTC
14	TRBV5-5	few	.	TRBJ2-2	CASSLAGESGELFF	TGTGCCAGCAGCTTGGCAGGGGAAAGCGGGGAGCTGTTTTTT
15	TRBV14	.	TRBD1	TRBJ2-2	CASRERDRPSGELFF	TGTGCCAGCAGGGAACGGGACAGACCTTCCGGGGAGCTGTTTTTT
15	TRBV4-2	once	.	TRBJ2-3	CASSQDRGSTDTQYF	TGTGCCAGCAGCCAAGATCGCGGGAGCACAGATACGCAGTATTTT
15	TRBV5-4	.	.	TRBJ2-7	CASSPGTGRAYEQYF	TGTGCCAGCAGCCCTGGAACGGGACGGGCCTACGAGCAGTACTTC
13	TRBV27	few	TRBD2	TRBJ2-7	CASRGTSFHEQYF	TGTGCCAGCAGAGGGACTAGCTTCCACGAGCAGTACTTC
16	TRBV19	.	.	TRBJ2-3	CASSTSWPPSTDTQYF	TGTGCCAGTAGTACATCTTGGCCCCCAAGCACAGATACGCAGTATTTT
12	TRBV7-9	.	.	TRBJ1-5	CASQDNNQPQHF	TGTGCCAGCCAGGACAACAATCAGCCCCAGCATTTT
17	TRBV30	.	.	TRBJ2-1	CAWKGGPAGNSYNEQFF	TGTGCCTGGAAGGGGGGCCCCGCGGGCAACTCCTACAATGAGCAGTTCTTC